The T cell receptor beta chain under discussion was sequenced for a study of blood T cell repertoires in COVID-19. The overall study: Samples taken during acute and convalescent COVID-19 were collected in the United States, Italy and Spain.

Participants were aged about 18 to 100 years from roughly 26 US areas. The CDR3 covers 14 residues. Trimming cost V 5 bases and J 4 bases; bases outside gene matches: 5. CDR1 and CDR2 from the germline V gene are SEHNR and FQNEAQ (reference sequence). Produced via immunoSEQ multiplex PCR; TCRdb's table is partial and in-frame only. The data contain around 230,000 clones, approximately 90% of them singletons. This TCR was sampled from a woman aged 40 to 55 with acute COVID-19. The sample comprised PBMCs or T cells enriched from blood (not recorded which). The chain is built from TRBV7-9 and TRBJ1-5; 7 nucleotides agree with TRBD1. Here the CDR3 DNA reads TGTGCCAGCAGCCAGGGACAGACTAATCAGCCCCAGCATTTT. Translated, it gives CASSQGQTNQPQHF.